This is a list of T cell receptor beta chains from one sample in a study of radiation and T cells in renal cell carcinoma. The table came from immunoSEQ multiplex PCR; TCRdb's copy has only in-frame clones and leaves some out. The repertoire holds some 75,000 clones, roughly 80% seen once, with 5.8% in the top ten. The specimen comprised blood, sampled from a patient whose treatment included radiotherapy and nephrectomy. The receptors here all came from a man in his sixties with renal cell carcinoma. Each CDR3 is given with its conserved first and last residue. The D gene is left open where the match is weak. Clone size is stated in some rows and not others, as once, few, many or a class when expanded.

V	size	J	D	CDR3	DNA
TRBV10-3	NA	TRBJ2-5	TRBD1	CATIRDRMQETQYF	TGTGCCACCATCCGGGACAGGATGCAAGAGACCCAGTACTTC
TRBV4-1	NA	TRBJ1-3	NA	CASRPQGRTGNTIYF	TGCGCCAGCAGACCCCAGGGAAGGACTGGAAACACCATATATTTT
TRBV30	NA	TRBJ1-1	NA	CAWSRGPRDTEAFF	TGTGCCTGGAGTAGGGGACCGAGGGACACTGAAGCTTTCTTT
TRBV10-3	NA	TRBJ1-1	TRBD1	CAISTTGVNTEAFF	TGTGCCATCAGCACGACAGGGGTGAACACTGAAGCTTTCTTT
TRBV19	NA	TRBJ2-7	NA	CASSITSGTLYEQYF	TGTGCCAGTAGTATCACCTCCGGGACACTTTACGAGCAGTACTTC
TRBV5-1	NA	TRBJ2-5	NA	CASSLVARQQETQYF	TGCGCCAGCAGCTTGGTCGCGCGGCAGCAAGAGACCCAGTACTTC
TRBV5-1	NA	TRBJ2-3	NA	CASSAGLSTDTQYF	TGCGCCAGCAGCGCCGGTCTTAGCACAGATACGCAGTATTTT
TRBV29-1	NA	TRBJ2-3	TRBD1	CSAGQGASFSTDTQYF	TGCAGCGCGGGACAGGGAGCTTCTTTCAGCACAGATACGCAGTATTTT
TRBV5-1	once	TRBJ2-1	TRBD2	CASSLGLAGVGEQFF	TGCGCCAGCAGCTTGGGCCTAGCGGGAGTTGGTGAGCAGTTCTTC
TRBV29-1	few	TRBJ2-3	TRBD2	CSVFLAGGKSSTDTQYF	TGCAGCGTTTTCCTAGCGGGAGGGAAATCTAGCACAGATACGCAGTATTTT
TRBV7-8	NA	TRBJ2-1	NA	CASSLGSVRGSGDEQFF	TGTGCCAGCAGCTTAGGATCGGTTAGGGGCTCCGGCGATGAGCAGTTCTTC
TRBV7-6	NA	TRBJ1-2	NA	CASSSTGGYGYTF	TGTGCCAGCAGCTCTACCGGGGGCTATGGCTACACCTTC
TRBV9	NA	TRBJ2-7	TRBD1	CASSVTGAVRRYEQYF	TGTGCCAGCAGCGTGACAGGGGCTGTTCGAAGATACGAGCAGTACTTC
TRBV7-9	NA	TRBJ2-7	TRBD2	CASSATSGSDEQYF	TGTGCCAGCAGCGCAACTAGCGGGAGCGACGAGCAGTACTTC
TRBV5-8	NA	TRBJ2-6	NA	CASSLAVGVEGANVLTF	TGTGCCAGCAGCTTGGCCGTGGGAGTGGAGGGGGCCAACGTCCTGACTTTC
TRBV7-2	NA	TRBJ2-1	TRBD2	CASSLAPGVAGNGDEQFF	TGTGCCAGCAGCTTAGCACCTGGAGTAGCGGGTAACGGCGATGAGCAGTTCTTC
TRBV11-2	NA	TRBJ1-1	NA	CASSLEMGRKNTEAFF	TGTGCCAGCAGCTTAGAGATGGGACGGAAGAACACTGAAGCTTTCTTT
TRBV5-1	NA	TRBJ2-5	NA	CASSLGPQETQYF	TGCGCCAGCAGCTTGGGGCCCCAAGAGACCCAGTACTTC
TRBV27	NA	TRBJ2-1	NA	CASSPTAPSGNEQFF	TGTGCCAGCAGCCCGACAGCTCCCTCGGGCAATGAGCAGTTCTTC
TRBV7-2	NA	TRBJ2-5	TRBD1	CACSPRTGARQETQYF	TGTGCCTGCAGCCCTCGGACAGGGGCCCGACAAGAGACCCAGTACTTC
TRBV7-9	NA	TRBJ2-3	TRBD2	CASRGLAPDTQYF	TGTGCCAGCAGAGGACTAGCCCCAGATACGCAGTATTTT
TRBV14	NA	TRBJ2-7	NA	CASSQDGYSTYEQYF	TGTGCCAGCAGCCAAGATGGGTACAGTACCTACGAGCAGTACTTC
TRBV6-1	NA	TRBJ1-1	NA	CASSGNRALPKEAFF	TGTGCCAGCAGTGGGAACAGGGCTCTTCCTAAAGAAGCTTTCTTT
TRBV5-6	once	TRBJ2-2	NA	CASSLSYGGEANTGELFF	TGTGCCAGCAGCTTGAGTTACGGGGGCGAAGCGAACACCGGGGAGCTGTTTTTT
TRBV12-5	NA	TRBJ2-1	TRBD2	CASGSGSGSYNEQFF	TGTGCTAGTGGTTCAGGTAGCGGGAGTTATAATGAGCAGTTCTTC
TRBV21-1	NA	TRBJ1-2	NA	CATPGAGLHHGYTF	TGTGCCACGCCGGGGGCGGGCCTACACCATGGCTACACCTTC
TRBV7-8	once	TRBJ1-4	TRBD1	CASSSSGTGAEKLFF	TGTGCCAGCAGCTCCTCCGGGACAGGGGCCGAAAAACTGTTTTTT
TRBV19	few	TRBJ1-5	NA	CASTQRSNQPQHF	TGTGCCAGTACACAGAGGAGCAATCAGCCCCAGCATTTT
TRBV2	once	TRBJ2-2	NA	CASLGVNTGELFF	TGTGCCAGCCTCGGGGTGAACACCGGGGAGCTGTTTTTT
TRBV7-3	NA	TRBJ2-1	TRBD2	CASSLNGISGRINEQFF	TGTGCCAGCAGCTTAAACGGAATTAGCGGGAGAATCAATGAGCAGTTCTTC
TRBV18	NA	TRBJ2-7	NA	CASSRSYEQYF	TGTGCCAGCTCACGCTCCTACGAGCAGTACTTC
TRBV10-3	NA	TRBJ1-6	NA	CAISESDSNSPLHF	TGTGCCATCAGTGAGTCGGACAGTAATTCACCCCTCCACTTT
TRBV5-6	NA	TRBJ2-3	TRBD2	CASSPGLAGRTDTQYF	TGTGCCAGCAGCCCAGGACTAGCGGGACGTACAGATACGCAGTATTTT
TRBV4-1	NA	TRBJ1-2	NA	CASSQDAGNYGYTF	TGCGCCAGCAGCCAAGACGCAGGGAACTATGGCTACACCTTC
TRBV30	few	TRBJ1-6	NA	CAWSVAGDSYNSPLHF	TGTGCCTGGAGTGTAGCGGGGGATTCCTATAATTCACCCCTCCACTTT
TRBV7-2	NA	TRBJ1-5	NA	CASSLQGPSNQPQHF	TGTGCCAGCAGCTTACAGGGGCCTAGCAATCAGCCCCAGCATTTT
TRBV5-1	NA	TRBJ2-7	NA	CASSLQGNYEQYF	TGCGCCAGCAGCTTACAGGGAAACTACGAGCAGTACTTC
TRBV10-3	NA	TRBJ2-2	TRBD1	CAISESRQGSAGELFF	TGTGCCATCAGTGAGTCCCGACAGGGAAGCGCCGGGGAGCTGTTTTTT
TRBV30	few	TRBJ1-5	NA	CAWSRQGNQPQHF	TGTGCCTGGAGTCGGCAAGGCAATCAGCCCCAGCATTTT
TRBV11-3	NA	TRBJ2-3	NA	CASSLGGTNTPFTDTQYF	TGTGCCAGCAGCTTAGGAGGGACCAACACCCCATTCACAGATACGCAGTATTTT
TRBV28	NA	TRBJ2-7	TRBD1	CASRQGPPTIQYF	TGTGCCAGTAGACAGGGGCCCCCTACGATACAGTACTTC
TRBV6-6	NA	TRBJ1-2	TRBD1	CASRVTGGHYGYTF	TGTGCCAGCAGGGTGACAGGGGGCCACTATGGCTACACCTTC
TRBV7-9	NA	TRBJ1-4	TRBD1	CASSRSDFQGADEKLFF	TGTGCCAGCAGCCGTTCAGACTTCCAGGGGGCGGATGAAAAACTGTTTTTT
TRBV5-1	NA	TRBJ2-2	NA	CASSLHGSYTGELFF	TGCGCCAGCAGCTTACACGGGAGTTACACCGGGGAGCTGTTTTTT
TRBV29-1	NA	TRBJ2-2	TRBD1	CSVLQGAGTGELFF	TGCAGCGTCTTACAGGGGGCGGGCACCGGGGAGCTGTTTTTT
TRBV5-4	few	TRBJ1-2	TRBD1	CASSLNAGTGGSGYTF	TGTGCCAGCAGCCTGAACGCCGGGACAGGGGGCTCTGGCTACACCTTC
TRBV7-8	NA	TRBJ2-1	TRBD2	CASSLGGLAGDNEQFF	TGTGCCAGCAGCTTAGGAGGGCTAGCGGGAGACAATGAGCAGTTCTTC
TRBV16	NA	TRBJ1-5	NA	CASSQFGQGNQPQHF	TGTGCCAGCAGCCAATTCGGACAAGGCAATCAGCCCCAGCATTTT
TRBV7-2	NA	TRBJ2-7	TRBD2	CASSLASVAGGLSPYEQYF	TGTGCCAGCAGCTTAGCCTCGGTAGCGGGAGGGCTCAGCCCCTACGAGCAGTACTTC
TRBV28	NA	TRBJ1-1	NA	CASSYPTTVNTEAFF	TGTGCCAGCAGTTACCCTACTACCGTGAACACTGAAGCTTTCTTT
TRBV27	NA	TRBJ2-2	NA	CASSFAGELFF	TGTGCCAGCAGTTTTGCCGGGGAGCTGTTTTTT
TRBV9	NA	TRBJ2-5	TRBD2	CASSAGLAGEGRETQYF	TGTGCCAGCAGCGCAGGACTAGCGGGAGAGGGGAGAGAGACCCAGTACTTC